Following are 24 T cell receptor beta chains from one sample sequenced in a study of identical twins. TCRdb itself ran the 5' RACE reads through MiXCR, one entry per CDR3 protein. Seen here are a few hundred thousand distinct CDR3 sequences, over 11% observed once, and the top ten hold about 0.97%. Separately, the same data were catalogued under a study of yellow fever vaccine responses in identical twins.

What was sequenced was CD4+ T cells sorted from blood. These receptors were obtained from a woman between 18 and 29 years old in good health.

The sample holds a few counts of this clonotype. The gene calls are TRBV7-2 and TRBJ2-1; TRBD2 agrees at 7 bases. Germline-derived CDR1 and CDR2 are SGHTA and FQGNSA. The ends lost 5 bases at V and 2 bases at J; junction bases unmatched: 6. The CDR3 runs to 15 residues. As DNA, the CDR3 is TGTGCCAGCAGCCGGAGCGGGACGACCTACAATGAGCAGTTCTTC. Its translation is CASSRSGTTYNEQFF.

This clonotype was observed a few times. The rearrangement joins TRBV21-1 to TRBJ2-5; the table's D call TRBD2 went unverified against the DNA. TRBV21-1 counts as a pseudogene. This CDR3 spans 17 amino acids. The CDR3 DNA sequence: TGTGCCAGCAGCAAAGCGCTTCAAGCCAGGGAGGAAGAGACCCAGTACTTC. Translating gives CASSKALQAREEETQYF.

There are a few counts of this clonotype. The chain uses TRBV19 and TRBJ2-7; TRBD1 matches 8 bases. V was pared by 7 bases and J by 3 bases, with 8 bases of the junction left unmatched. Germline loops: CDR1 LNHDA, CDR2 SQIVND (reference sequence). There are 14 residues in the CDR3. The CDR3 DNA sequence: TGTGCCAGTAATGAAGGCAGGGGGCACTACGAGCAGTACTTC. The encoded protein is CASNEGRGHYEQYF. The whole variable domain, remainder taken from reference TRBV19 and TRBJ2-7, is DGGITQSPKYLFRKEGQNVTLSCEQNLNHDAMYWYRQDPGQGLRLIYYSQIVNDFQKGDIAEGYSVSREKKESFPLTVTSAQKNPTAFYLCASNEGRGHYEQYFGPGTRLTVT.

The DNA for the CDR3 is TGTGCCAGCAGTCCTGGCAGGGAAGAGACCCAGTACTTC. It is translated as CASSPGREETQYF. V and J are TRBV28 and TRBJ2-5, with D perhaps matching TRBD1 (5 bases). Germline-derived CDR1 and CDR2 are MDHEN and SYDVKM. There are 13 residues in the CDR3. Trimming shortened V by 5 bases and J by 3 bases, and 10 bases separated the two germline ends. Using reference TRBV28 and TRBJ2-5 for the parts outside the CDR3, the full variable domain is DVKVTQSSRYLVKRTGEKVFLECVQDMDHENMFWYRQDPGLGLRLIYFSYDVKMKEKGDIPEGYSVSREKKERFSLILESASTNQTSMYLCASSPGREETQYFGPGTRLLVL.

This clonotype was recorded at least ten times. The chain couples TRBV28 to TRBJ1-4, with no clear D. V lost 9 bases and J 0 bases, leaving 11 bases between the germline ends. CDR3 length: 14 amino acids. CDR1 is MDHEN, CDR2 SYDVKM, per germline. CDR3 amino acids: CASGRLATNEKLFF. CDR3 sequence (DNA): TGTGCCAGTGGACGGCTCGCAACTAATGAAAAACTGTTTTTT.

The chain links TRBV12-3 or TRBV12-4 to TRBJ2-1, with a tentative D call TRBD2 (7 bases). The length of the CDR3 is 15 residues. Between the trimmed V and J ends, which lost 6 bases and 10 bases, there was a span of 22 bases. The CDR3 protein is CASRYRRGPLVEQFF. CDR3 coding DNA: TGTGCCAGCAGATACAGGCGGGGGCCTCTAGTCGAGCAGTTCTTC.

In its sample, this clonotype was seen many times. The gene calls are TRBV12-3 or TRBV12-4 and TRBJ2-2; TRBD1 might be the D (5 bases). The CDR3 is made up of 15 amino acids. The V gene lost 3 bases and the J gene lost 1 base, with 9 bases spanning the gap. This CDR3 is CASSLVTGNTGELFF. CDR3 nucleotides: TGTGCCAGCAGTTTGGTCACAGGGAACACCGGGGAGCTGTTTTTT.

The V call is TRBV15, the J call TRBJ2-3, with 9 bases identical to TRBD1. There are 16 residues in the CDR3. V lost 0 bases to trimming and J lost 1 base; unmatched junction nucleotides: 2. The germline V gene encodes CDR1 LNHNV and CDR2 YYDKDF (reference sequence). The CDR3 coding sequence is TGTGCCACCAGCAGAGATCGGACAGGGGGCACAGATACGCAGTATTTT. It yields the protein CATSRDRTGGTDTQYF.

J is TRBJ2-2 and V is TRBV9; tentative D call: TRBD1 (5 bases). Germline CDR1 reads SGDLS; CDR2 reads YYNGEE. CDR3 size: 12 residues. V was trimmed by 7 bases and J by 6 bases, leaving 10 bases between them. Here the CDR3 reads CASSRVAGELFF. Here the CDR3 DNA reads TGTGCCAGCTCCAGGGTGGCCGGGGAGCTGTTTTTT.

This clonotype came up many times. This rearrangement joins TRBV5-1 to TRBJ1-4, with a weak D call TRBD1 (6 bases). From germline, CDR1 is SGHRS and CDR2 YFSETQ. V was cut by 2 bases and J by 5 bases, with 16 bases left in between. This CDR3 comprises 16 residues. The CDR3 spells CASSLTLQGSNEKLFF. Here the CDR3 DNA reads TGCGCCAGCAGCTTAACCTTACAGGGTTCGAATGAAAAACTGTTTTTT.

The V gene is TRBV19, the J gene TRBJ2-7; 8 positions match TRBD1. The CDR3 runs 17 residues. V dropped 1 base and J dropped 0; count of bases not matched to a gene: 8. The germline V gene has CDR1 LNHDA and CDR2 SQIVND (reference sequence). CDR3 sequence reads: CASSIARQGRGSYEQYF. The DNA of the CDR3 is TGTGCCAGTAGTATAGCCCGACAGGGGCGAGGCTCCTACGAGCAGTACTTC.

This clonotype was found many times. The chain has TRBV20-1 and TRBJ2-3; 13 nucleotides agree with TRBD2. This CDR3 has 16 residues. CDR1 DFQATT and CDR2 SNEGSKA come from the germline V gene (reference sequence). V was pared by 5 bases and J by 10 bases, with 15 bases of the junction left unmatched. DNA for the CDR3: TGCAGTGCTCTCACTGACTCGGGACTAGCGGGACTCCCGCAGTATTTT. Protein: CSALTDSGLAGLPQYF.

This clonotype showed up many times. The chain couples TRBV12-3 or TRBV12-4 to TRBJ2-6, with D perhaps TRBD1 or TRBD2 (6 bases each). Trimming took off 5 bases at V and 11 bases at J, with 13 bases between the two ends. The CDR3 has 13 amino acids. The CDR3 is CASSAPGAHVLTF. In nucleotides, the CDR3 is TGTGCCAGCAGTGCCCCGGGGGCACACGTCCTGACTTTC.

This rearrangement joins TRBV6-5 to TRBJ2-7; TRBD1 aligns across 9 bases. The trim removed 5 bases at V and 4 bases at J, leaving 9 bases unmatched. The CDR3 sequence is 15 residues long. Germline V gene data show CDR1 as MNHEY and CDR2 as SVGAGI. CDR3 nucleotide sequence: TGTGCCAGCAGTAACCTCGGGACAGGGTCTTACGAGCAGTACTTC. It is translated as CASSNLGTGSYEQYF.

There are many counts of this clonotype. CDR3 region: CASSPLLQTEAFF. CDR3 DNA sequence: TGCGCCAGCAGCCCATTGTTACAGACTGAAGCTTTCTTT. The chain employs TRBV5-1 and TRBJ1-1; D remains ambiguous. CDR1 and CDR2 from the germline V gene are SGHRS and YFSETQ. CDR3 length equals 13 residues. Between the trimmed V and J ends, which lost 4 bases and 5 bases, there was a span of 12 bases. The whole variable domain, remainder taken from reference TRBV5-1 and TRBJ1-1, is KAGVTQTPRYLIKTRGQQVTLSCSPISGHRSVSWYQQTPGQGLQFLFEYFSETQRNKGNFPGRFSGRQFSNSRSEMNVSTLELGDSALYLCASSPLLQTEAFFGQGTRLTVV.

This chain connects TRBV7-9 to TRBJ2-2, with 9 nucleotides matching TRBD1. This CDR3 comprises 16 residues. V lost 1 base and J lost 2; bases outside the gene matches: 2. Germline V lookup: CDR1 SEHNR, CDR2 FQNEAQ (reference sequence). CDR3 DNA sequence: TGTGCCAGCAGCTTAGGGACAGGGGCCAACACCGGGGAGCTGTTTTTT. It translates to CASSLGTGANTGELFF.

This clonotype was seen at least ten times. The chain has TRBV6-1 and TRBJ1-4; D not resolved. V gave up 10 bases and J gave up 0 bases, with 12 bases separating them. CDR1 is MNHNS and CDR2 is SASEGT in the germline V gene. The CDR3 is made up of 14 amino acids. CDR3 region: CATLRPATNEKLFF. The CDR3 region has the DNA TGTGCCACCCTACGGCCCGCAACTAATGAAAAACTGTTTTTT.

This clonotype was counted only a few times. V usage is TRBV6-6 and J usage is TRBJ1-1; possibly TRBD1 for D (6 bases). Trimming removed 5 bases from V and 3 bases from J, with 10 bases in between. This CDR3 has 13 amino acids. CDR1 and CDR2 from the germline V gene are MNHNY and SVGAGI (reference sequence). The CDR3 is CASSDPGDTEAFF. For the CDR3, the DNA is TGTGCCAGCAGTGACCCAGGGGACACTGAAGCTTTCTTT.

V and J are TRBV12-3 or TRBV12-4 and TRBJ1-1, with D hard to call. V lost 2 bases and J lost 3, with 10 bases in between. The CDR3 contains 14 residues. CDR3 nucleotide sequence: TGTGCCAGCAGTTTAAGGCCCGCGTACACTGAAGCTTTCTTT. It translates to CASSLRPAYTEAFF.

This rearrangement joins TRBV4-2 to TRBJ2-2, with D uncertain. The ends were cut back, 0 bases at V and 5 bases at J, with 16 bases in the middle. The CDR3 has 17 residues. Germline V gene data show CDR1 as LGHNA and CDR2 as YNFKEQ. CDR3 sequence: CASSQEANPRRTGELFF. DNA for the CDR3: TGTGCCAGCAGCCAAGAAGCGAACCCCCGAAGAACCGGGGAGCTGTTTTTT.

This clonotype was recorded at least ten times. V usage is TRBV12-3 or TRBV12-4 and J usage is TRBJ1-4; D perhaps matches TRBD1 (6 bases). This CDR3 region has 15 residues. V was cut by 5 bases and J by 1 base, with 11 bases left in between. CDR3 sequence (DNA): TGTGCCAGCAGTCCCGGGGGCCGAACTAATGAAAAACTGTTTTTT. It yields the protein CASSPGGRTNEKLFF.

This sequence joins TRBV7-2 and TRBJ2-5; the D call may be TRBD1 or TRBD2 (5 bases each). Trimming removed 1 base from V and 7 bases from J, with 16 bases in between. Germline lookup yields CDR1 SGHTA and CDR2 FQGNSA. The CDR3 is 15 residues long. CDR3 loop: CASSLDTGTWGTQYF. The CDR3 bases are TGTGCCAGCAGCTTAGACACCGGGACCTGGGGGACCCAGTACTTC.

This clonotype has more than one count but fewer than ten. The J gene is TRBJ2-3, the V gene TRBV20-1; D remains ambiguous. Trimming removed 6 bases at V and 0 bases at J, with 4 bases between. Germline V gene data show CDR1 as DFQATT and CDR2 as SNEGSKA (reference sequence). This CDR3 has 11 amino acids. The CDR3 region is CSAYSTDTQYF. The CDR3 coding sequence is TGCAGTGCGTACAGCACAGATACGCAGTATTTT.

This clonotype showed up many times. The CDR3 nucleotides read TGTGCCAGCATTACGGCGGGAGTGTCCGGGGAGCTGTTTTTT. Its protein product is CASITAGVSGELFF. The chain links TRBV7-9 to TRBJ2-2; the match to TRBD2 covers 7 bases. The CDR3 extends over 14 amino acids. Trimming took 7 bases from V and 6 from J; bases not matched to a gene: 8. Per germline, CDR1 SEHNR and CDR2 FQNEAQ (reference sequence). The variable domain in full, with the rest retrieved from reference TRBV7-9 and TRBJ2-2, is DTGVSQNPRHKITKRGQNVTFRCDPISEHNRLYWYRQTLGQGPEFLTYFQNEAQLEKSRLLSDRFSAERPKGSFSTLEIQRTEQGDSAMYLCASITAGVSGELFFGEGSRLTVL.